This TCR beta chain stems from a study of regulatory T cells in long-lasting Graves disease. Study-wide background: Newly diagnosed Graves' patients took antithyroid drugs under 3 months.

Time point noted: newly diagnosed GD, antithyroid drugs for less than 3 months. The TCR library was made from RNA extracted from PBMCs. Collection of peripheral blood (about 8.8 milliliters) was done using EDTA tubes. According to the study, TCR beta libraries were built with iRepertoire HTBI primers and CDR3-region Arm-PCR. TCRdb ran MiXCR on the multiplex PCR reads and lists one entry per CDR3 protein. The sample yields approximately 360,000 distinct CDR3 sequences, over 9.5% seen once. CDR3 size: 15 residues. V trimming: 5 bases; J trimming: 7 bases; junction bases outside the gene matches: 11. Germline lookup yields CDR1 SGHKS and CDR2 YYEKEE (reference sequence). The sample was also reused in another study, on T cells in Graves' hyperthyroidism and ophthalmopathy. According to that study: The authors deemed Graves' hyperthyroidism stable absent ophthalmopathy progression within 18 months.

The chain combines TRBV5-5 with TRBJ2-1, with 8 bases matching TRBD1. The material sequenced was peripheral blood mononuclear cells (PBMCs), taken at new diagnosis, from a patient treated with antithyroid drugs. This receptor was identified in a woman aged 18 to 35 with Graves disease. CDR3 protein: CASRFLTGGRNEQFF. The CDR3 nucleotides are TGTGCCAGCAGATTTTTAACAGGGGGTAGGAATGAGCAGTTCTTC.